The present TCR beta chain was sequenced within a study of long-term antiretroviral therapy in people with HIV. Post-ART PBMC samples numbered at least two per donor, and pre-ART ones at least one. Samples were assayed with immunoSEQ v3.0 at survey level. TCRdb's copy holds only in-frame clones and misses some; the assay was immunoSEQ multiplex PCR. The sample yields about 33,000 clones, around 80% seen once. Germline V gene lookup returns CDR1 SQVTM and CDR2 ANQGSEA. V was pared by 3 bases and J by 1 base, with 6 bases between. This CDR3 is 13 amino acids long. This TCR was sampled from a woman between 45 and 60 years old with HIV. The J gene is TRBJ1-4, the V gene TRBV29-1; D is ambiguous. The sample was unsorted PBMCs, taken 2 years after starting antiretroviral therapy. CDR3 amino acids: CSVDRGTNEKLFF. The DNA of the CDR3 is TGCAGCGTTGACAGAGGAACTAATGAAAAACTGTTTTTT.